The 30 T cell receptor beta chains below all came from one sample that was sequenced in a study of blood T cell repertoires in COVID-19. Profiled with immunoSEQ multiplex PCR; TCRdb holds only in-frame clones, not every one. The table has about 120,000 clones, roughly 87% seen once. Material: peripheral blood. These receptors were collected from a man older than 75 with active or convalescent COVID-19.

V gene TRBV15 combines with J gene TRBJ2-6; possibly TRBD2 for D (6 bases). The CDR3 is made up of 15 amino acids. V was clipped by 5 bases and J by 0 bases, with 8 bases between them. CDR1 LNHNV and CDR2 YYDKDF come from the germline V gene (reference sequence). The CDR3 protein is CATSREISGANVLTF. Written as DNA, the CDR3 is TGTGCCACCAGCCGGGAGATCTCTGGGGCCAACGTCCTGACTTTC.

The V call is TRBV10-3, the J call TRBJ2-3, with TRBD1 identical over 9 bases. Looked up from germline, CDR1 is ENHRY and CDR2 is SYGVKD. This CDR3 spans 18 amino acids. The junction had 15 bases not matched to a gene; V was cut back by 4 bases and J by 4 bases. The CDR3 region is CAISGMDRGPGGPDTQYF. The CDR3 nucleotides are TGTGCCATCAGTGGGATGGACAGGGGACCAGGAGGGCCAGATACGCAGTATTTT.

CDR3 amino acids: CASSYRTSNPYEQYF. DNA for the CDR3: TGTGCCAGCAGTTACAGGACTAGTAACCCCTACGAGCAGTACTTC. The rearrangement joins TRBV6-5 to TRBJ2-7; 7 nucleotides match TRBD2. J lost 2 bases, V lost 2 bases, and 6 bases had no gene match. CDR1 and CDR2 from the germline V gene are MNHEY and SVGAGI. CDR3 length: 15 residues.

The V and J genes are TRBV29-1 and TRBJ1-2; the D gene is possibly TRBD1 (5 bases). Trimming removed 4 bases at V and 5 bases at J, with 14 bases between. CDR1 SQVTM and CDR2 ANQGSEA come from the germline V gene. This CDR3 is 13 amino acids long. The CDR3 DNA reads as TGCAGCGTTGTGGGGGGATCGAATTATGGCTACACCTTC. It specifies CSVVGGSNYGYTF.

J is TRBJ1-2 and V is TRBV10-3; D ambiguous. The germline V gene encodes CDR1 ENHRY and CDR2 SYGVKD. The CDR3 spans 16 residues. V lost 3 bases, J lost 8 bases, and 22 bases lay in between. CDR3 nucleotide sequence: TGTGCCATCAGTGACTCCCTAGAGGCAGCTTATAGAGGCTACACCTTC. Its translation: CAISDSLEAAYRGYTF.

The CDR3 region is CASSQDTGYGYTF. The CDR3 DNA reads TGTGCCAGCAGCCAAGATACGGGATACGGCTACACCTTC. The chain uses TRBV4-2 and TRBJ1-2; D is unresolved. Germline lookup yields CDR1 LGHNA and CDR2 YNFKEQ. The CDR3 extends over 13 amino acids. The V end lost 0 bases, the J end lost 8 bases, and 10 bases lay between the germline ends.

The rearrangement links TRBV7-2 to TRBJ2-7; 7 bases agree with TRBD2. Per the germline V gene, CDR1 is SGHTA and CDR2 is FQGNSA. The CDR3 totals 13 residues. J was trimmed by 6 bases and V by 6 bases; bases with no gene match: 8. DNA for the CDR3: TGTGCCAGCAGTATCCGGGGGGTAGGCGAGCAGTACTTC. Translated, it gives CASSIRGVGEQYF.

The chain combines TRBV5-1 with TRBJ2-7, with 7 bases identical to TRBD2. V trimming: 4 bases; J trimming: 1 base; junction bases outside the gene matches: 5. The length of the CDR3 is 14 residues. Germline-derived CDR1 and CDR2 are SGHRS and YFSETQ. CDR3 coding DNA: TGCGCCAGCAGCCCTGGGGGAGGGTCCTACGAGCAGTACTTC. Translating gives CASSPGGGSYEQYF.

The V gene is TRBV5-4, the J gene TRBJ2-5, with 8 bases identical to TRBD1. The junction had 8 bases not matched to a gene; V was cut back by 4 bases and J by 6 bases. Germline CDR1 SGHNT, CDR2 YYREEE (reference sequence). This CDR3 has 14 amino acids. CDR3 sequence: CASSAPGTGKTQYF. In nucleotides, the CDR3 is TGTGCCAGCAGCGCCCCCGGGACAGGAAAGACCCAGTACTTC.

J is TRBJ2-1 and V is TRBV5-1; D ambiguous. V was trimmed by 3 bases and J by 8 bases, leaving 15 bases between them. In germline, CDR1 is SGHRS, CDR2 YFSETQ. The CDR3 is made up of 14 amino acids. CDR3 sequence reads: CASSSSPAGDEQFF. DNA of the CDR3: TGCGCCAGCAGCTCAAGCCCGGCAGGCGATGAGCAGTTCTTC.

The genes are TRBV20-1 and TRBJ2-5; D may be TRBD2 (5 bases). V dropped 3 bases and J dropped 2 bases, with 7 bases sitting between them. The CDR3 sequence is 12 residues long. CDR1 is DFQATT and CDR2 is SNEGSKA in the germline V gene (reference sequence). The CDR3 region is CSASLAQETQYF. The CDR3 region has the DNA TGCAGTGCTAGTCTAGCTCAAGAGACCCAGTACTTC.

The chain is built from TRBV5-5 and TRBJ2-2; 8 bases agree with TRBD1. The length of the CDR3 is 16 residues. The V and J ends lost 3 bases and 4 bases, in that order; junction bases with no gene match: 8. The germline V gene has CDR1 SGHKS and CDR2 YYEKEE (reference sequence). DNA of the CDR3: TGTGCCAGCAGCTCCGGCAGGGGGCCTACCACCGGGGAGCTGTTTTTT. Protein sequence: CASSSGRGPTTGELFF.

The J gene is TRBJ1-5, the V gene TRBV12-3 or TRBV12-4; TRBD1 is a possible D gene (6 bases). This CDR3 has 13 residues. Trimming removed 6 bases at V and 5 bases at J, with 11 bases between. Here the CDR3 reads CASRDSSYQPQHF. In nucleotides, the CDR3 is TGTGCCAGCAGGGACAGCTCCTATCAGCCCCAGCATTTT.

The genes are TRBV30 and TRBJ1-5, with D maybe TRBD1 (6 bases). The CDR3 is 14 amino acids. The germline V gene has CDR1 GTSNPN and CDR2 SVGIG (reference sequence). V dropped 7 bases and J dropped 6 bases, with 19 bases sitting between them. The CDR3 DNA sequence: TGTGCCTATCGGGGGGGCAGGGAGAGTCAGCCCCAGCATTTT. This gives the protein CAYRGGRESQPQHF.

This chain links TRBV9 with TRBJ2-1; 10 bases line up with TRBD1. The V gene's germline CDR1 is SGDLS and CDR2 YYNGEE. The CDR3 runs 16 residues. V lost 3 bases, J lost 4 bases, and 7 bases stayed unmatched. This CDR3 is CASSAFGTGAYNEQFF. The CDR3 DNA sequence: TGTGCCAGCAGCGCATTCGGGACAGGGGCGTACAATGAGCAGTTCTTC.

This clone was seen a handful of times. The CDR3 sequence is CASKAEGAEQFF. CDR3 DNA: TGTGCCAGCAAGGCAGAGGGTGCTGAGCAGTTCTTC. The chain carries TRBV2 and TRBJ2-1; D perhaps matches TRBD2 (5 bases). Germline V lookup: CDR1 SNHLY, CDR2 FYNNEI. The CDR3 runs to 12 residues. V shed 7 bases and J shed 9 bases, with 13 bases lying between them. Full variable domain (missing parts from reference TRBV2 and TRBJ2-1): EPEVTQTPSHQVTQMGQEVILRCVPISNHLYFYWYRQILGQKVEFLVSFYNNEISEKSEIFDDQFSVERPDGSNFTLKIRSTKLEDSAMYFCASKAEGAEQFFGPGTRLTVL.

The V and J genes are TRBV19 and TRBJ2-3; a weak D match, TRBD1 (5 bases). CDR3 length: 14 residues. From germline, CDR1 is LNHDA and CDR2 SQIVND (reference sequence). Trimming removed 5 bases at V and 3 bases at J, with 12 bases between. The CDR3 is CASSLRQGTDTQYF. Written as DNA, the CDR3 is TGTGCCAGTAGTTTGCGGCAGGGAACAGATACGCAGTATTTT.

The J gene is TRBJ1-3, the V gene TRBV25-1; tentatively, D is TRBD1 (6 bases). CDR3 length: 14 residues. Per the germline V gene, CDR1 is MGHDK and CDR2 is SYGVNS. The V end was cut by 1 base, the J end by 4 bases, with 8 bases between. The chain's CDR3 is CASSESGGGNTIYF. CDR3 in DNA: TGTGCCAGCAGTGAATCTGGGGGCGGAAACACCATATATTTT.

CDR3 region: CASSPGQYNSPLHF. CDR3 DNA sequence: TGTGCCAGCTCACCAGGACAGTATAATTCACCCCTCCACTTT. This chain links TRBV18 with TRBJ1-6, with a possible D match to TRBD1 (6 bases). The germline gives CDR1 KGHSH, CDR2 LQKENI. The V end lost 2 bases, the J end lost 4 bases, and 6 bases lay between the germline ends. The length of the CDR3 is 14 residues.

This chain joins TRBV19 and TRBJ2-1, with 9 bases fitting TRBD2. This CDR3 spans 14 amino acids. J lost 1 base, V lost 11 bases, and 6 bases had no gene match. Germline CDR1 is LNHDA and CDR2 is SQIVND (reference sequence). This CDR3 reads CAAQAGGSYNEQFF. The CDR3 DNA follows: TGTGCCGCCCAGGCGGGGGGGTCCTACAATGAGCAGTTCTTC.

The genes are TRBV19 and TRBJ2-7; the match to TRBD2 covers 11 bases. This CDR3 is 14 amino acids long. With V trimmed by 3 bases and J by 6 bases, 4 bases remained unmatched. The germline CDR1 and CDR2 sequences are LNHDA and SQIVND (reference sequence). The CDR3 DNA sequence: TGTGCCAGTAGTATCGGGCTAGCGGGGGGCGAGCAGTACTTC. It is translated as CASSIGLAGGEQYF.

This chain links TRBV19 with TRBJ2-1; weak D call: TRBD2 (5 bases). CDR1 is LNHDA and CDR2 is SQIVND in the germline V gene (reference sequence). V lost 0 bases and J lost 3, with 15 bases in between. This CDR3 comprises 17 residues. CDR3 region: CASSIDRRTRGYNEQFF. CDR3 DNA: TGTGCCAGTAGTATAGATCGGCGGACCCGGGGCTACAATGAGCAGTTCTTC. Full variable domain (rest looked up from reference TRBV19 and TRBJ2-1): DGGITQSPKYLFRKEGQNVTLSCEQNLNHDAMYWYRQDPGQGLRLIYYSQIVNDFQKGDIAEGYSVSREKKESFPLTVTSAQKNPTAFYLCASSIDRRTRGYNEQFFGPGTRLTVL.

The rearrangement uses TRBV25-1 and TRBJ1-1; a weak D match, TRBD1 (5 bases). CDR1 is MGHDK, CDR2 SYGVNS, per germline. The germline V and J ends were trimmed by 5 bases and 1 base, with 11 bases remaining between them. The CDR3 is 14 amino acids. The CDR3 sequence: CASSKGLENTEAFF. DNA for the CDR3: TGTGCCAGCAGTAAGGGGTTGGAGAACACTGAAGCTTTCTTT. The full variable domain, rest sourced from reference TRBV25-1 and TRBJ1-1, is EADIYQTPRYLVIGTGKKITLECSQTMGHDKMYWYQQDPGMELHLIHYSYGVNSTEKGDLSSESTVSRIRTEHFPLTLESARPSHTSQYLCASSKGLENTEAFFGQGTRLTVV.

This clone was observed a single time. The genes are TRBV19 and TRBJ2-7, with 7 bases aligning to TRBD2. The ends lost 4 bases at V and 0 bases at J; junction bases unmatched: 6. Germline V lookup: CDR1 LNHDA, CDR2 SQIVND (reference sequence). The CDR3 covers 15 residues. CDR3 sequence (DNA): TGTGCCAGTAGTAATCGACTAGCTCTCTCCTACGAGCAGTACTTC. It is translated as CASSNRLALSYEQYF.

The J gene is TRBJ2-1, the V gene TRBV9, with D perhaps TRBD2 (6 bases). Per the germline V gene, CDR1 is SGDLS and CDR2 is YYNGEE. The ends were cut back, 1 base at V and 3 bases at J, with 8 bases in the middle. The CDR3 contains 14 residues. The CDR3 region is CASSVSSGYNEQFF. The CDR3 DNA sequence: TGTGCCAGCAGCGTAAGTAGCGGCTACAATGAGCAGTTCTTC.

This clone was seen only once. The chain combines TRBV19 with TRBJ2-6, with a possible D match to TRBD1 (5 bases). With 6 bases removed from V and 3 bases from J, the gap between germline ends came to 18 bases. There are 17 residues in the CDR3. Germline CDR1 reads LNHDA; CDR2 reads SQIVND (reference sequence). For the CDR3, the DNA is TGTGCCAGTAGCGACAGTGGCAGCCCCCTTGGGGCCAACGTCCTGACTTTC. Amino acids: CASSDSGSPLGANVLTF. The complete variable domain, with remaining parts taken from reference TRBV19 and TRBJ2-6, reads DGGITQSPKYLFRKEGQNVTLSCEQNLNHDAMYWYRQDPGQGLRLIYYSQIVNDFQKGDIAEGYSVSREKKESFPLTVTSAQKNPTAFYLCASSDSGSPLGANVLTFGAGSRLTVL.

The V and J genes are TRBV9 and TRBJ2-3; possibly TRBD1 for D (5 bases). Germline V lookup: CDR1 SGDLS, CDR2 YYNGEE. The V and J ends lost 0 bases and 6 bases respectively, with 17 bases between them. The CDR3 has 16 amino acids. In DNA form, the CDR3 reads TGTGCCAGCAGCGTAGCAGGGTCCCCTGAGTCGGATACGCAGTATTTT. Protein sequence: CASSVAGSPESDTQYF.

The CDR3 loop reads CASSPSTEAYEQYF. DNA for the CDR3: TGTGCCAGCAGTCCCTCGACAGAAGCCTACGAGCAGTACTTC. The chain couples TRBV6-5 to TRBJ2-7; D is possibly TRBD1 (5 bases). Germline V CDR1 and CDR2: MNHEY, SVGAGI. With 5 bases removed from V and 2 bases from J, the gap between germline ends came to 13 bases. CDR3 length: 14 residues.

V gene TRBV7-9 combines with J gene TRBJ1-2, with 7 nucleotides matching TRBD1. This CDR3 region has 13 residues. Germline CDR1 reads SEHNR; CDR2 reads FQNEAQ (reference sequence). The V and J ends lost 8 bases and 5 bases, in that order; junction bases with no gene match: 8. CDR3 nucleotides: TGTGCCAGCGACTACGACAGGGAGTATGGCTACACCTTC. This sequence encodes CASDYDREYGYTF.

This clone was counted a few times. The chain carries TRBV28 and TRBJ2-1; the match to TRBD1 covers 7 bases. The germline CDR1 and CDR2 sequences are MDHEN and SYDVKM. J gave up 5 bases and V 4 bases, and 17 bases lay outside the gene matches. This CDR3 contains 18 residues. The CDR3 reads CASSSTPGTANLHNEQFF. The CDR3 nucleotides read TGTGCCAGCAGTTCCACCCCCGGGACAGCGAACCTTCACAATGAGCAGTTCTTC.